This T cell receptor beta chain was observed in a study of PD-1 blockade in mismatch repair-deficient tumors. This clone came up once. The V gene's germline CDR1 is LNHDA and CDR2 SQIVND (reference sequence). The CDR3 covers 15 residues. Trimming shortened V by 3 bases and J by 1 base, and 10 bases separated the two germline ends. Method: immunoSEQ multiplex PCR; TCRdb's copy keeps in-frame clones and lacks some. The sample shows some 49,000 clones, more than 65% of them seen only once. The rearrangement uses TRBV19 and TRBJ2-1, with a tentative D call TRBD2 (6 bases). The sequenced sample was PBMCs, obtained before pembrolizumab treatment. The clonotype comes from an adult with mismatch repair-deficient cancer. The CDR3 region has the DNA TGTGCCAGTAGTATGAGGCGGGATTCCTACAATGAGCAGTTCTTC. Its translation is CASSMRRDSYNEQFF. The entire variable domain, with the rest obtained from reference TRBV19 and TRBJ2-1, is as follows: DGGITQSPKYLFRKEGQNVTLSCEQNLNHDAMYWYRQDPGQGLRLIYYSQIVNDFQKGDIAEGYSVSREKKESFPLTVTSAQKNPTAFYLCASSMRRDSYNEQFFGPGTRLTVL.